The clone carrying this T cell receptor (beta chain) was seen repeatedly, ten times or more. What it recognizes is unknown. The data were taken from a study of early T cells in non-severe SARS-CoV-2 infection. Study context: The sequenced material was bulk RNA from unsorted whole blood, and its chains were unpaired. General observations from the study: The matching step, a VDJdb search, favored anti-spike CD8 responses and missed private and CD4 specificities.

The CDR3 is 17 residues long. The V end was cut by 0 bases, the J end by 5 bases, with 19 bases between. In germline, CDR1 is MGHRA, CDR2 YSYEKL. Each cDNA molecule carried a unique molecular identifier. TCRdb re-called the 5' RACE reads with MiXCR, one entry per CDR3 protein. In the table there are about 40,000 distinct CDR3 sequences, 4.5% to 5% of which are singletons. The source material was whole blood. The clonotype comes from an adult who was a healthcare worker with PCR-confirmed SARS-CoV-2 infection or an uninfected control (not recorded which). The rearrangement uses TRBV4-1 and TRBJ1-2, with D perhaps TRBD1 (5 bases). In nucleotides, the CDR3 is TGCGCCAGCAGCCAAGAGTCAGGGAGGATGCTAGTATATGGCTACACCTTC. This gives the protein CASSQESGRMLVYGYTF.